This T cell receptor (beta chain) was recorded in a study of B cell selection in AIRE deficiency. Using immunoSEQ multiplex PCR, the repertoire was profiled, and TCRdb retains in-frame clones only, with some absent. Of under 25,000 clones detected, approximately 97% appear once; the ten largest clones hold less than 0.4%. Conventional CD4 T cells were sorted as CD4+CD127+ cells. The CDR3 totals 11 residues. V lost 2 bases and J lost 8, with 4 bases in between. CDR1 and CDR2 from the germline V gene are SGHNT and YENEEA. The specimen was conventional CD4+ T cells sorted from PBMCs. V usage is TRBV11-3 and J usage is TRBJ1-3; D ambiguous. The TCR originated in a human donor with AIRE deficiency. CDR3 loop: CASSLSDTIYF. The CDR3 DNA follows: TGTGCCAGCAGCTTATCGGACACCATATATTTT. Drawing the rest from reference TRBV11-3 and TRBJ1-3, the complete variable domain is EAGVVQSPRYKIIEKKQPVAFWCNPISGHNTLYWYLQNLGQGPELLIRYENEEAVDDSQLPKDRFSAERLKGVDSTLKIQPAELGDSAVYLCASSLSDTIYFGEGSWLTVV.